One and the same sample provided the 19 T cell receptor beta chains below, sequenced in a study of PD-1 blockade in mismatch repair-deficient tumors. Using immunoSEQ multiplex PCR, the repertoire was profiled, and TCRdb retains in-frame clones only, with some absent. The table lists 100,000 to 150,000 clones, 86% of them singletons. The sequenced sample was peripheral blood, obtained 44 weeks after starting pembrolizumab. These receptors came from an adult with mismatch repair-deficient cancer.

The rearrangement uses TRBV7-9 and TRBJ2-5; D might be TRBD2 (7 bases). This CDR3 contains 14 residues. V was shortened by 1 base and J by 4 bases, with 10 bases between the two germline ends. Germline assignment: CDR1 SEHNR and CDR2 FQNEAQ (reference sequence). This chain's CDR3 is CASSLVGGGETQYF. In DNA, the CDR3 is TGTGCCAGCAGCTTAGTAGGGGGGGGAGAGACCCAGTACTTC.

CDR3 protein: CTSSQDALAGEDEQFF. Here the CDR3 DNA reads TGCACCAGCAGCCAAGATGCACTAGCGGGAGAGGATGAGCAGTTCTTC. The rearrangement joins TRBV1 to TRBJ2-1; the table's D gene call, TRBD2, was not cross checked with the DNA. TRBV1 is a pseudogene segment. The CDR3 runs 16 residues.

The chain recombines TRBV19 with TRBJ2-3; 10 bases are shared with TRBD1. V gave up 8 bases and J gave up 3 bases; unmatched junction bases: 2. Looked up from germline, CDR1 is LNHDA and CDR2 is SQIVND (reference sequence). The CDR3 loop spans 13 amino acids. The CDR3 is CASGTGVTDTQYF. CDR3 nucleotides: TGTGCCAGTGGGACAGGGGTGACAGATACGCAGTATTTT.

V and J are TRBV15 and TRBJ1-2; D uncertain. Germline lookup yields CDR1 LNHNV and CDR2 YYDKDF (reference sequence). The CDR3 consists of 13 residues. The germline V and J ends were trimmed by 1 base and 2 bases, with 5 bases remaining between them. The DNA of the CDR3 is TGTGCCACCAGCAGAGCCAGCAACTATGGCTACACCTTC. Translation: CATSRASNYGYTF.

V usage is TRBV7-9 and J usage is TRBJ2-7, with a weak D call TRBD2 (6 bases). V was pared by 10 bases and J by 1 base, with 14 bases between. CDR3 size: 13 residues. Germline CDR1 reads SEHNR; CDR2 reads FQNEAQ (reference sequence). For the CDR3, the DNA is TGTGCCACCGGAGGCGGGAATTCCTACGAGCAGTACTTC. Its protein product is CATGGGNSYEQYF.

This chain uses TRBV29-1 with TRBJ2-7; D perhaps matches TRBD2 (6 bases). V gave up 4 bases and J gave up 7 bases, with 14 bases separating them. Germline CDR1 is SQVTM and CDR2 is ANQGSEA. CDR3 length: 12 amino acids. CDR3 bases: TGCAGCGTTGGGGAGGCCCTCGGGGAGCAGTACTTC. The encoded protein is CSVGEALGEQYF.

The chain employs TRBV28 and TRBJ2-2; D is uncertain. V lost 2 bases and J 5 bases, leaving 12 bases between the germline ends. Germline assignment: CDR1 MDHEN and CDR2 SYDVKM. The length of the CDR3 is 15 residues. This CDR3 reads CASSLASTRTGELFF. The CDR3 coding sequence is TGTGCCAGCAGTTTAGCCAGCACGAGAACCGGGGAGCTGTTTTTT.

J is TRBJ2-7 and V is TRBV25-1; 7 positions agree with TRBD1. The CDR3 runs 16 residues. Germline V lookup: CDR1 MGHDK, CDR2 SYGVNS. V was pared by 4 bases and J by 1 base, with 10 bases of the junction left unmatched. CDR3 coding DNA: TGTGCCAGCAGTGGAAGACAGGGCTCCATTTCCTACGAGCAGTACTTC. Its protein is CASSGRQGSISYEQYF.

The genes are TRBV5-4 and TRBJ2-1; D is uncertain. CDR3 length: 15 residues. V was pared by 6 bases and J by 3 bases, with 16 bases between. The V gene's germline CDR1 is SGHNT and CDR2 YYREEE (reference sequence). Here the CDR3 reads CASTFVDGDYNEQFF. In DNA, the CDR3 is TGTGCCAGCACCTTTGTGGACGGCGACTACAATGAGCAGTTCTTC.

This clone has just one count. The V and J genes are TRBV6-5 and TRBJ2-7, with D perhaps TRBD1 (5 bases). The V end was cut by 7 bases, the J end by 2 bases, with 15 bases between. The CDR3 runs to 14 residues. Germline V gene data show CDR1 as MNHEY and CDR2 as SVGAGI. The CDR3 protein is CASMGQVRAYEQYF. The CDR3 DNA is TGTGCCAGCATGGGGCAAGTCCGGGCCTACGAGCAGTACTTC.

The chain links TRBV19 to TRBJ1-5, with D perhaps matching TRBD1 (5 bases). V was cut by 3 bases and J by 6 bases, with 9 bases left in between. Germline-derived CDR1 and CDR2 are LNHDA and SQIVND (reference sequence). The CDR3 totals 13 residues. The CDR3 loop reads CASSMGGIQPQHF. CDR3 DNA sequence: TGTGCCAGTAGTATGGGGGGGATTCAGCCCCAGCATTTT.

This chain links TRBV7-9 with TRBJ1-1, with D tentatively TRBD1 (5 bases). Looked up from germline, CDR1 is SEHNR and CDR2 is FQNEAQ (reference sequence). Trimming pared 5 bases from V and 3 bases from J, leaving 10 bases between. The CDR3 runs to 13 residues. CDR3 DNA: TGTGCCAGCAGCACCGGGACTCACACTGAAGCTTTCTTT. It specifies CASSTGTHTEAFF.

The chain uses TRBV6-5 and TRBJ2-7, with 11 nucleotides matching TRBD2. Trimming at V came to 2 bases and at J to 7 bases, leaving 4 bases not matched to a gene. CDR3 size: 14 residues. The V gene's germline CDR1 is MNHEY and CDR2 SVGAGI. DNA for the CDR3: TGTGCCAGCAGTTACGTAGCGGGAGGGGAGGAGCAGTACTTC. This codes for CASSYVAGGEEQYF.

The rearrangement uses TRBV28 and TRBJ1-5, with D possibly matching TRBD1 (5 bases). Trimming took 5 bases from V and 7 from J, leaving 15 bases between them. Germline CDR1 reads MDHEN; CDR2 reads SYDVKM. This CDR3 region has 14 residues. CDR3 protein: CASSPQGISQPQHF. The CDR3 DNA reads TGTGCCAGCAGTCCTCAGGGTATCAGCCAGCCCCAGCATTTT. The full variable domain, completed using reference TRBV28 and TRBJ1-5, is DVKVTQSSRYLVKRTGEKVFLECVQDMDHENMFWYRQDPGLGLRLIYFSYDVKMKEKGDIPEGYSVSREKKERFSLILESASTNQTSMYLCASSPQGISQPQHFGDGTRLSIL.

The chain uses TRBV7-2 and TRBJ2-1; D may be TRBD1 (5 bases). CDR1 and CDR2 from the germline V gene are SGHTA and FQGNSA. The CDR3 runs to 15 residues. V was clipped by 2 bases and J by 4 bases, with 12 bases between them. CDR3 residues: CASSLNRQKYNEQFF. CDR3 DNA sequence: TGTGCCAGCAGCTTAAACAGACAGAAATACAATGAGCAGTTCTTC. The full variable domain, rest sourced from reference TRBV7-2 and TRBJ2-1, is GAGVSQSPSNKVTEKGKDVELRCDPISGHTALYWYRQSLGQGLEFLIYFQGNSAPDKSGLPSDRFSAERTGGSVSTLTIQRTQQEDSAVYLCASSLNRQKYNEQFFGPGTRLTVL.

The chain joins TRBV10-3 to TRBJ1-5; D not certain. The length of the CDR3 is 13 residues. Germline V gives CDR1 ENHRY, CDR2 SYGVKD. Trimming removed 8 bases from V and 3 bases from J, with 11 bases in between. The CDR3 nucleotides read TGTGCCATCGCCCAGACCGTCAATCAGCCCCAGCATTTT. It is translated as CAIAQTVNQPQHF.

V gene TRBV6-5 combines with J gene TRBJ2-2; D call uncertain. CDR1 and CDR2 (germline): MNHEY, SVGAGI. This CDR3 has 12 amino acids. V lost 2 bases, J lost 6 bases, and 4 bases lay in between. The CDR3 reads CASSYKSGELFF. DNA of the CDR3: TGTGCCAGCAGTTACAAGTCCGGGGAGCTGTTTTTT.

The chain couples TRBV5-5 to TRBJ2-2; D unclear. CDR3 length: 16 residues. Trimming took off 0 bases at V and 4 bases at J, with 13 bases between the two ends. Germline CDR1 is SGHKS and CDR2 is YYEKEE (reference sequence). The CDR3 nucleotides are TGTGCCAGCAGCTTGGCCGGGTTTATAGGCACCGGGGAGCTGTTTTTT. The encoded protein is CASSLAGFIGTGELFF.

This chain joins TRBV9 and TRBJ1-2, with 9 bases lining up with TRBD1. CDR1 is SGDLS, CDR2 YYNGEE, per germline. This CDR3 region has 17 residues. Trimming cost V 3 bases and J 0 bases; bases outside gene matches: 9. The CDR3 loop is CASSGTGAKPSNYGYTF. The DNA for the CDR3 is TGTGCCAGCAGCGGGACAGGGGCTAAACCCTCTAACTATGGCTACACCTTC.